Below are 24 T cell receptor beta chains sequenced from a single sample in a study of post-analysis software for immune sequencing data. Study-level results: When patients were compared with controls, a handful of TRBV segments were more frequent, TRBV5-6, TRBV5-1 and TRBV20-1 among them.

Unique molecular identifiers were built into the TCR beta cDNA libraries. TCRdb called the PCR reads again in MiXCR, with one record for every CDR3 protein. Seen here are 650,000 to 850,000 distinct CDR3 sequences, approximately 44% observed once, and the top ten hold roughly 4.5%. The antigens of these receptors remain unknown. The sequenced sample consisted of blood. The receptors here all came from a girl aged 10 to 17 with multiple sclerosis.

This clonotype was seen more than once but under ten times. This chain links TRBV12-5 with TRBJ2-3; TRBD2 matches 10 bases. The CDR3 consists of 18 residues. CDR1 is LGHNT, CDR2 FRNRAP, per germline. J gave up 1 base and V 1 base, and 8 bases lay outside the gene matches. For the CDR3, the DNA is TGTGCTAGTGGTTTGGCCTCCGCTCTAGCGGGAGGCACAGATACGCAGTATTTT. It codes for CASGLASALAGGTDTQYF.

The sample holds one count of this clonotype. The germline gene is not matched at one end of the junction; a read error may be the cause. The V call is TRBV6-5, the J call TRBJ2-5; tentative D call: TRBD2 (6 bases). The J call may be wrong; the DNA end is better matched by TRBJ2-7. CDR1 and CDR2 (germline): MNHEY, SVGAGI. The CDR3 runs to 14 residues. CDR3 sequence reads: CASNYWREDYEQYF. The DNA for the CDR3 is TGTGCCAGCAATTACTGGAGGGAGGACTACGAGCAGTACTTC.

The chain links TRBV20-1 to TRBJ1-6; 8 nucleotides match TRBD1. V trimming: 4 bases; J trimming: 8 bases; junction bases outside the gene matches: 7. Per the germline V gene, CDR1 is DFQATT and CDR2 is SNEGSKA (reference sequence). This CDR3 is built from 14 residues. CDR3 sequence reads: CSATLQGVDSPLHF. CDR3 coding DNA: TGCAGTGCTACCTTACAGGGGGTTGATTCACCCCTCCACTTT.

This clonotype has a count of ten or more. The V gene is TRBV29-1, the J gene TRBJ1-2; D is uncertain. The V end was cut by 3 bases, the J end by 6 bases, with 11 bases between. The germline CDR1 and CDR2 sequences are SQVTM and ANQGSEA. The CDR3 spans 12 residues. In nucleotides, the CDR3 is TGCAGCGTTGATGTGGCCGAGCATGGCTACACCTTC. It yields the protein CSVDVAEHGYTF.

The chain links TRBV29-1 to TRBJ2-5; D is perhaps TRBD1 or TRBD2 (5 bases each). The CDR3 extends over 13 amino acids. With 4 bases removed from V and 4 bases from J, the gap between germline ends came to 13 bases. The germline gives CDR1 SQVTM, CDR2 ANQGSEA. The CDR3 sequence is CSVGSGQAETQYF. In DNA form, the CDR3 reads TGCAGCGTTGGGTCGGGGCAGGCAGAGACCCAGTACTTC. Together with reference TRBV29-1 and TRBJ2-5, the CDR3 gives the full variable domain: SAVISQKPSRDICQRGTSLTIQCQVDSQVTMMFWYRQQPGQSLTLIATANQGSEATYESGFVIDKFPISRPNLTFSTLTVSNMSPEDSSIYLCSVGSGQAETQYFGPGTRLLVL.

This clonotype was seen only a few times. The V call is TRBV5-1, the J call TRBJ1-2; D is perhaps TRBD1 (5 bases). The CDR3 runs to 14 residues. V lost 0 bases and J lost 7, with 13 bases in between. Germline CDR1 and CDR2: SGHRS and YFSETQ. CDR3 in DNA: TGCGCCAGCAGCTTGGAAACCAGGGTAACTGGCTACACCTTC. Protein: CASSLETRVTGYTF. Using reference TRBV5-1 and TRBJ1-2 for the parts outside the CDR3, the full variable domain is KAGVTQTPRYLIKTRGQQVTLSCSPISGHRSVSWYQQTPGQGLQFLFEYFSETQRNKGNFPGRFSGRQFSNSRSEMNVSTLELGDSALYLCASSLETRVTGYTFGSGTRLTVV.

The chain employs TRBV12-3 or TRBV12-4 and TRBJ2-5; tentative D call: TRBD1 (5 bases). CDR3 length: 16 residues. Trimming pared 3 bases from V and 11 bases from J, leaving 25 bases between. The CDR3 coding sequence is TGTGCCAGCAGTTTCCAACAGGAGAGCCCCTACAATGAGCAGTACTTC. Translation: CASSFQQESPYNEQYF.

J is TRBJ2-5 and V is TRBV7-8, with TRBD1 matching over 10 bases. The CDR3 is made up of 16 amino acids. V shed 0 bases and J 5 bases; nucleotides not matched to a gene: 6. Germline lookup yields CDR1 SGHVS and CDR2 FQNEAQ. The CDR3 bases are TGTGCCAGCAGCTTAGCATGGGGGACAGGGGCGGAGACCCAGTACTTC. Translated: CASSLAWGTGAETQYF.

This clonotype was detected only a few times. This chain links TRBV15 with TRBJ1-2; D is perhaps TRBD1 (5 bases). Germline CDR1 is LNHNV and CDR2 is YYDKDF (reference sequence). V was pared by 1 base and J by 5 bases, with 8 bases between. The length of the CDR3 is 13 residues. The CDR3 protein is CATSRGPGYGYTF. CDR3 in DNA: TGTGCCACCAGCAGAGGACCAGGGTATGGCTACACCTTC.

This clonotype was picked up a small number of times. This chain uses TRBV29-1 with TRBJ1-2; D is unresolved. V was trimmed by 3 bases and J by 5 bases, leaving 10 bases between them. This CDR3 is built from 12 residues. Looked up from germline, CDR1 is SQVTM and CDR2 is ANQGSEA. CDR3 protein: CSVDVTLYGYTF. The DNA of the CDR3 is TGCAGCGTTGATGTCACGCTATATGGCTACACCTTC.

J is TRBJ1-1 and V is TRBV7-6; D is undetermined. The CDR3 totals 14 residues. Germline V gives CDR1 SGHVS, CDR2 FNYEAQ. V was pared by 5 bases and J by 5 bases, with 15 bases between. The CDR3 reads CASSPPGRRTEAFF. The CDR3 DNA is TGTGCCAGCAGCCCCCCGGGGAGAAGAACTGAAGCTTTCTTT.

V usage is TRBV20-1 and J usage is TRBJ2-7, with unresolved D. CDR1 DFQATT and CDR2 SNEGSKA come from the germline V gene (reference sequence). CDR3 size: 14 residues. V was shortened by 0 bases and J by 0 bases, with 9 bases between the two germline ends. In DNA, the CDR3 is TGCAGTGCTAGAGACGAGACTCACTCCTACGAGCAGTACTTC. It specifies CSARDETHSYEQYF.

This clonotype appeared a few times. The rearrangement uses TRBV6-5 and TRBJ2-1, with 9 positions matching TRBD2. CDR3 length equals 19 residues. The ends lost 2 bases at V and 0 bases at J; junction bases unmatched: 11. In germline, CDR1 is MNHEY, CDR2 SVGAGI. The CDR3 protein is CASSYIRLTSGASYNEQFF. Here the CDR3 DNA reads TGTGCCAGCAGTTACATACGCTTGACTAGCGGAGCCTCCTACAATGAGCAGTTCTTC.

J is TRBJ2-3 and V is TRBV29-1; 10 bases map to TRBD1. With V trimmed by 6 bases and J by 2 bases, 8 bases remained unmatched. Per germline, CDR1 SQVTM and CDR2 ANQGSEA. The CDR3 has 15 residues. The CDR3 bases are TGCAGCGTCTTCCCGACAGGGGGCAACACAGATACGCAGTATTTT. This sequence encodes CSVFPTGGNTDTQYF.

Note on this clonotype: One junction end disagrees with the germline gene, perhaps due to a read error. V usage is TRBV9 and J usage is TRBJ1-5; a weak D match, TRBD1 (5 bases). CDR1 is SGDLS and CDR2 is YYNGEE in the germline V gene. The CDR3 loop spans 15 amino acids. CDR3 sequence reads: CANSVGGTLGQPQHF. CDR3 coding DNA: TGTGCCAACAGCGTCGGGGGAACGTTAGGTCAGCCCCAGCATTTT.

This clonotype was counted only a few times. The V and J genes are TRBV7-6 and TRBJ2-3, with D maybe TRBD2 (6 bases). Per the germline V gene, CDR1 is SGHVS and CDR2 is FNYEAQ. V gave up 4 bases and J gave up 6 bases, with 11 bases separating them. The CDR3 sequence is 13 residues long. The DNA of the CDR3 is TGTGCCAGCAGCTCTTATGGGAGGGATACGCAGTATTTT. Encoded protein: CASSSYGRDTQYF.

The chain combines TRBV30 with TRBJ1-2; D uncertain. The CDR3 is made up of 12 amino acids. V was pared by 1 base and J by 8 bases, with 11 bases between. Germline assignment: CDR1 GTSNPN and CDR2 SVGIG (reference sequence). The CDR3 spells CAWSDTARGYTF. CDR3 nucleotides: TGTGCCTGGAGTGATACAGCAAGAGGCTACACCTTC.

This clonotype was picked up a small number of times. The chain recombines TRBV20-1 with TRBJ2-7; the D gene is possibly TRBD2 (6 bases). The germline V gene has CDR1 DFQATT and CDR2 SNEGSKA (reference sequence). The CDR3 runs 12 residues. The germline V and J ends were trimmed by 4 bases and 2 bases, with 9 bases remaining between them. DNA for the CDR3: TGCAGTGCTATATCGGGGGCCTACGAGCAGTACTTC. Encoded protein: CSAISGAYEQYF.

The rearrangement links TRBV5-1 to TRBJ2-1, with 12 bases fitting TRBD2. The CDR3 runs to 17 residues. In germline, CDR1 is SGHRS, CDR2 YFSETQ. The V gene end was trimmed by 3 bases and the J gene end by 7 bases; junction bases not matched to a gene: 11. Written as DNA, the CDR3 is TGCGCCAGCAGCTCCTCAGGCCTAGCGGGAGGGCATAATGAGCAGTTCTTC. Amino acids: CASSSSGLAGGHNEQFF. Full variable domain (rest looked up from reference TRBV5-1 and TRBJ2-1): KAGVTQTPRYLIKTRGQQVTLSCSPISGHRSVSWYQQTPGQGLQFLFEYFSETQRNKGNFPGRFSGRQFSNSRSEMNVSTLELGDSALYLCASSSSGLAGGHNEQFFGPGTRLTVL.

This clonotype was seen a handful of times. The V gene is TRBV6-5, the J gene TRBJ2-5; D perhaps matches TRBD2 (6 bases). The tail of the sequence fits TRBJ2-7 better, so the J call may be wrong. CDR1 is MNHEY, CDR2 SVGAGI, per germline. The CDR3 runs to 15 residues. The CDR3 spells CASSPWRGTAYEQYF. The CDR3 DNA sequence: TGTGCCAGCAGTCCGTGGCGGGGCACCGCCTACGAGCAGTACTTC.

This clonotype was counted between two and nine times. The rearrangement uses TRBV20-1 and TRBJ2-1, with TRBD1 matching over 9 bases. This CDR3 contains 14 residues. Germline V gives CDR1 DFQATT, CDR2 SNEGSKA (reference sequence). The DNA of the CDR3 is TGCAGCGCCTCTAGACAGGGGGCCTACAATGAGCAGTTCTTC. Protein: CSASRQGAYNEQFF.

This clonotype was seen once. Germline is not matched at one junction end, which may reflect a read error. The chain has TRBV29-1 and TRBJ2-1, with D perhaps TRBD2 (6 bases). Germline V gene sequence: CDR1 SQVTM, CDR2 ANQGSEA. The CDR3 totals 14 residues. The chain's CDR3 is CSVEHGGSYNERFF. DNA for the CDR3: TGCAGCGTTGAACACGGGGGATCCTACAATGAGCGGTTCTTC.

The chain couples TRBV29-1 to TRBJ1-4, with a tentative D call TRBD1 (6 bases). Germline CDR1 SQVTM, CDR2 ANQGSEA. The length of the CDR3 is 12 residues. Trimming took off 5 bases at V and 6 bases at J, with 10 bases between the two ends. CDR3 loop: CSVSEGDEKLFF. CDR3 sequence (DNA): TGCAGCGTTAGCGAGGGGGATGAAAAACTGTTTTTT.

The V gene is TRBV20-1, the J gene TRBJ2-3; D uncertain. The length of the CDR3 is 16 residues. Trimming shortened V by 6 bases and J by 0 bases, and 19 bases separated the two germline ends. Germline CDR1 reads DFQATT; CDR2 reads SNEGSKA (reference sequence). CDR3 DNA: TGCAGTGCCCTTCGACTCACCTCAGCTAGCACAGATACGCAGTATTTT. Translating gives CSALRLTSASTDTQYF.